Below are 13 T cell receptor beta chains sequenced from a single sample in a study of OX40 agonist ivuxolimab in advanced cancers. Repertoires were generated with immunoSEQ multiplex PCR, while TCRdb's copy carries only in-frame clones and drops some. The table lists around 44,000 clones, around 90% of them singletons. The starting material was CD4+ or CD8+ T cells sorted from blood, obtained in a trial of the OX40 agonist ivuxolimab. The origin of the receptors is an adult with an advanced solid tumor such as melanoma, head and neck, liver or kidney cancer.

V and J are TRBV7-8 and TRBJ2-3; tentatively, D is TRBD2 (6 bases). The CDR3 has 14 residues. Trimming took off 5 bases at V and 3 bases at J, with 12 bases between the two ends. Germline CDR1 reads SGHVS; CDR2 reads FQNEAQ. The CDR3 loop reads CASSERAGTDTQYF. The CDR3 DNA is TGTGCCAGCAGCGAGAGGGCGGGAACAGATACGCAGTATTTT.

This chain links TRBV19 with TRBJ2-5, with TRBD2 matching 8 bases. Germline CDR1 reads LNHDA; CDR2 reads SQIVND (reference sequence). The CDR3 consists of 14 residues. The ends lost 5 bases at V and 5 bases at J; junction bases unmatched: 7. For the CDR3, the DNA is TGTGCCAGTAGTGGGCCCCGGGGGGGGGAGACCCAGTACTTC. This gives the protein CASSGPRGGETQYF.

The chain is built from TRBV7-6 and TRBJ2-3, with 10 bases identical to TRBD2. This CDR3 comprises 15 residues. J gave up 6 bases and V 3 bases, and 6 bases lay outside the gene matches. Germline V gives CDR1 SGHVS, CDR2 FNYEAQ. The DNA of the CDR3 is TGTGCCAGCAGCTTCAGCGGGGGGGTGGGGGATACGCAGTATTTT. Its translation is CASSFSGGVGDTQYF.

The V gene is TRBV7-2, the J gene TRBJ1-4, with D perhaps matching TRBD1 (6 bases). Germline CDR1 and CDR2: SGHTA and FQGNSA. With 0 bases removed from V and 7 bases from J, the gap between germline ends came to 9 bases. CDR3 length: 14 residues. CDR3 bases: TGTGCCAGCAGCTTAGCCAGGGGCACTGAAAAACTGTTTTTT. This codes for CASSLARGTEKLFF.

V is TRBV5-4 and J is TRBJ2-7, with D perhaps matching TRBD2 (5 bases). The germline V and J ends were trimmed by 2 bases and 4 bases, with 7 bases remaining between them. The germline CDR1 and CDR2 sequences are SGHNT and YYREEE (reference sequence). This CDR3 has 12 amino acids. CDR3 sequence: CASSFPGYEQYF. CDR3 DNA sequence: TGTGCCAGCAGCTTTCCGGGGTACGAGCAGTACTTC.

V and J are TRBV7-9 and TRBJ1-4, with D possibly TRBD1 on 6 matching bases. Trimming cost V 5 bases and J 2 bases, with 12 bases left between them. The CDR3 extends over 15 amino acids. CDR1 SEHNR and CDR2 FQNEAQ come from the germline V gene (reference sequence). As DNA, the CDR3 is TGTGCCAGCAGCCCGCAAGGGGGGACTAATGAAAAACTGTTTTTT. Protein: CASSPQGGTNEKLFF.

Regarding this clone: A junction boundary mismatches the germline segment, possibly from a read error. The sample carries other DNA sequences with the same CDR3. The rearrangement uses TRBV30 and TRBJ1-6; D may be TRBD1 (6 bases). This CDR3 has 15 residues. Germline assignment: CDR1 GTSNPN and CDR2 SVGIG (reference sequence). The CDR3 sequence is CAWSVGGLYNSPLHF. The CDR3 DNA follows: TGTGCTTGGAGTGTGGGGGGCCTTTATAATTCACCCCTCCACTTT.

The chain couples TRBV9 to TRBJ1-4, with TRBD1 as a possible D gene (5 bases). V gave up 0 bases and J gave up 8 bases, with 14 bases separating them. Germline CDR1 is SGDLS and CDR2 is YYNGEE. The CDR3 has 15 amino acids. The CDR3 here is CASSVVGQRGEKLFF. In DNA form, the CDR3 reads TGTGCCAGCAGCGTAGTAGGGCAGAGGGGAGAAAAACTGTTTTTT. Complete variable domain (other parts from reference TRBV9 and TRBJ1-4): DSGVTQTPKHLITATGQRVTLRCSPRSGDLSVYWYQQSLDQGLQFLIQYYNGEERAKGNILERFSAQQFPDLHSELNLSSLELGDSALYFCASSVVGQRGEKLFFGSGTQLSVL.

The V call is TRBV7-9, the J call TRBJ1-1; 8 positions agree with TRBD1. After removal of 5 bases from V and 5 bases from J, the junction contained 4 bases not matched to a gene. From germline, CDR1 is SEHNR and CDR2 FQNEAQ (reference sequence). The CDR3 runs 13 residues. CDR3 protein: CASSPQGATEAFF. The CDR3 DNA follows: TGTGCCAGCAGCCCCCAGGGGGCAACTGAAGCTTTCTTT.

The V and J genes are TRBV18 and TRBJ2-5; D gene ambiguous. Gene TRBJ2-7 matches the end of the DNA better, so the J call may be wrong. This CDR3 is built from 14 residues. CDR1 and CDR2 (germline): KGHSH, LQKENI. In DNA form, the CDR3 reads TGTGCCAGCTCACCCACCACCGGATCCTACGAGCAGTACTTC. It yields the protein CASSPTTGSYEQYF.

The chain is built from TRBV7-2 and TRBJ2-5, with D maybe TRBD1 (5 bases). Germline CDR1 SGHTA, CDR2 FQGNSA. The V gene lost 5 bases and the J gene lost 4 bases, with 11 bases spanning the gap. The CDR3 has 13 residues. The CDR3 coding sequence is TGTGCCAGCAGCGGCCAGGGTGGAGAGACCCAGTACTTC. Translated: CASSGQGGETQYF.

This chain connects TRBV9 to TRBJ2-1; weak D call: TRBD2 (5 bases). Between the trimmed V and J ends, which lost 1 base and 4 bases, there was a span of 6 bases. The CDR3 is 13 amino acids. From germline, CDR1 is SGDLS and CDR2 YYNGEE. CDR3 amino acids: CASSVTGYNEQFF. DNA for the CDR3: TGTGCCAGCAGCGTAACGGGGTACAATGAGCAGTTCTTC.

The chain couples TRBV29-1 to TRBJ2-3; D is tentatively TRBD1 or TRBD2 (6 bases each). V was shortened by 3 bases and J by 1 base, with 11 bases between the two germline ends. Per the germline V gene, CDR1 is SQVTM and CDR2 is ANQGSEA. The CDR3 extends over 14 amino acids. CDR3 protein: CSVEGGRGTDTQYF. The CDR3 DNA reads TGCAGCGTTGAGGGGGGCCGAGGCACAGATACGCAGTATTTT.